A single sample gave rise to the 32 T cell receptor beta chains below, sequenced in a study of molecular identifiers for immune sequencing clone quantification. One entry per CDR3 protein results from TCRdb running MiXCR on the PCR reads. The data hold just under 650,000 distinct CDR3 sequences, with 15% to 20% observed a single time. Sequencing was done on a sample of naive CD8+ T cells from blood, with Jurkat cell RNA spiked in. As to subset: FACS-sorted CD8+CD4-CCR7+CD45RA+ naive T cells. The origin of the receptors is a human donor in good health. Some libraries in this study had Jurkat cell RNA spiked in.

This clonotype was counted ten times or more. The V and J genes are TRBV20-1 and TRBJ2-5, with 13 bases aligning to TRBD2. After removal of 4 bases from V and 2 bases from J, the junction contained 7 bases not matched to a gene. Germline V lookup: CDR1 DFQATT, CDR2 SNEGSKA (reference sequence). CDR3 length: 16 residues. CDR3 nucleotides: TGCAGTGCTACTAGTGGGACTAGCGGGGTACAAGAGACCCAGTACTTC. Protein: CSATSGTSGVQETQYF.

This clonotype appeared many times. The rearrangement uses TRBV6-2 or TRBV6-3 and TRBJ2-7; D is uncertain. This CDR3 region has 15 residues. Trimming cost V 4 bases and J 2 bases, with 15 bases left between them. Germline loops: CDR1 MNHEY, CDR2 SVGEGT. The CDR3 nucleotides read TGTGCCAGCAGTTCCTCGGTGATGAGTACCTACGAGCAGTACTTC. This codes for CASSSSVMSTYEQYF.

Many counts were recorded for this clonotype. The rearrangement links TRBV30 to TRBJ1-1, with unresolved D. This CDR3 comprises 13 residues. The V end lost 0 bases, the J end lost 1 base, and 6 bases lay between the germline ends. Germline V gene lookup returns CDR1 GTSNPN and CDR2 SVGIG (reference sequence). CDR3 sequence: CAWSVVTNTEAFF. The CDR3, as DNA: TGTGCCTGGAGTGTTGTGACGAACACTGAAGCTTTCTTT.

The table lists this clonotype with many counts. V is TRBV30 and J is TRBJ2-3; D is undetermined. This CDR3 has 12 residues. Germline V gene sequence: CDR1 GTSNPN, CDR2 SVGIG (reference sequence). Deletions cut 3 bases from V and 0 bases from J, with 4 bases between. CDR3 sequence reads: CAWSPSTDTQYF. The CDR3 DNA reads as TGTGCCTGGAGCCCTAGCACAGATACGCAGTATTTT. The whole variable domain, remainder taken from reference TRBV30 and TRBJ2-3, is SQTIHQWPATLVQPVGSPLSLECTVEGTSNPNLYWYRQAAGRGLQLLFYSVGIGQISSEVPQNLSASRPQDRQFILSSKKLLLSDSGFYLCAWSPSTDTQYFGPGTRLTVL.

This clonotype was observed many times. V is TRBV24-1 and J is TRBJ2-2, with TRBD1 matching over 7 bases. V was clipped by 4 bases and J by 1 base; unmatched bases: 8. CDR3 length equals 17 residues. The germline V gene encodes CDR1 KGHDR and CDR2 SFDVKD. In DNA form, the CDR3 reads TGTGCCACCAGTGAATCTTCGGACAGGAGGAACACCGGGGAGCTGTTTTTT. It translates to CATSESSDRRNTGELFF.

The chain carries TRBV6-1 and TRBJ2-7; TRBD1 matches 7 bases. Germline loops: CDR1 MNHNS, CDR2 SASEGT. CDR3 length: 15 residues. Germline trimming cut 0 bases from V and 2 bases from J; bases unmatched to any gene: 4. CDR3 in amino acids: CASSEALGQTYEQYF. Written as DNA, the CDR3 is TGTGCCAGCAGTGAAGCGCTGGGACAGACCTACGAGCAGTACTTC.

At least ten counts were recorded for this clonotype. The gene calls are TRBV7-9 and TRBJ2-7, with D perhaps TRBD1 (5 bases). CDR3 length: 13 amino acids. CDR1 and CDR2 from the germline V gene are SEHNR and FQNEAQ (reference sequence). Trimming left V 2 bases short and J 5 bases short, with 10 bases between. As DNA, the CDR3 is TGTGCCAGCAGCTTATGGCAGGGCCACGAGCAGTACTTC. Residues: CASSLWQGHEQYF.

As concerns this clonotype: A single base separates this from a much larger clone, so it may be a read error. The chain has TRBV27 and TRBJ1-6; weak D call: TRBD1 (5 bases). Looked up from germline, CDR1 is MNHEY and CDR2 is SMNVEV (reference sequence). Trimming removed 8 bases at V and 10 bases at J, with 18 bases between. The CDR3 is 14 residues long. This CDR3 is CASGPVGGSSPLHF. The CDR3 DNA reads TGTGCCAGCGGCCCGGTGGGGGGGAGCTCACCCCTCCACTTT.

This chain joins TRBV30 and TRBJ2-1, with D unclear. In germline, CDR1 is GTSNPN, CDR2 SVGIG (reference sequence). V was cut by 0 bases and J by 0 bases, with 12 bases left in between. The CDR3 covers 16 residues. CDR3 sequence (DNA): TGTGCCTGGAGTGTATACGGCAGATACTCCTACAATGAGCAGTTCTTC. Translation gives CAWSVYGRYSYNEQFF.

J is TRBJ2-1 and V is TRBV7-9, with no clear D. V was cut by 3 bases and J by 8 bases, with 8 bases left in between. CDR1 SEHNR and CDR2 FQNEAQ come from the germline V gene (reference sequence). The CDR3 spans 12 residues. The DNA for the CDR3 is TGTGCCAGCAGCTTTAGTTTCGATGAGCAGTTCTTC. Its protein is CASSFSFDEQFF.

The V gene is TRBV20-1, the J gene TRBJ1-5; maybe TRBD1 (6 bases). V lost 0 bases and J lost 0, with 18 bases in between. CDR1 is DFQATT and CDR2 is SNEGSKA in the germline V gene (reference sequence). This CDR3 region has 18 residues. DNA of the CDR3: TGCAGTGCTAGAGACGGGACACTAGACCATTATAGCAATCAGCCCCAGCATTTT. Amino acids: CSARDGTLDHYSNQPQHF.

The chain employs TRBV19 and TRBJ2-1; D remains unclear. The CDR3 runs 11 residues. Germline CDR1 LNHDA, CDR2 SQIVND (reference sequence). V was clipped by 6 bases and J by 4 bases, with 4 bases between them. CDR3 region: CASRWYNEQFF. CDR3 DNA sequence: TGTGCCAGTAGGTGGTACAATGAGCAGTTCTTC.

This clonotype came up many times. J is TRBJ2-2 and V is TRBV6-2 or TRBV6-3, with D perhaps TRBD1 or TRBD2 (5 bases each). The CDR3 totals 15 residues. V lost 6 bases to trimming and J lost 0 bases, with 11 bases between them. Germline V gives CDR1 MNHEY, CDR2 SVGEGT. CDR3 protein: CASRKGRANTGELFF. CDR3 sequence (DNA): TGTGCCAGCAGAAAGGGACGGGCGAACACCGGGGAGCTGTTTTTT.

This clonotype was detected ten times or more. V and J are TRBV20-1 and TRBJ2-7; D might be TRBD2 (5 bases). CDR1 and CDR2 from the germline V gene are DFQATT and SNEGSKA (reference sequence). The CDR3 covers 14 residues. Trimming left V 5 bases short and J 0 bases short, with 14 bases between. The CDR3 DNA sequence: TGCAGTGCTCCCCCTCTAGCAACCTCCTACGAGCAGTACTTC. It translates to CSAPPLATSYEQYF.

This clonotype is a singleton in its sample. J is TRBJ1-2 and V is TRBV27; 7 nucleotides match TRBD1. The germline CDR1 and CDR2 sequences are MNHEY and SMNVEV (reference sequence). V dropped 6 bases and J dropped 3; count of bases not matched to a gene: 10. CDR3 length equals 15 residues. CDR3 nucleotides: TGTGCCAGCAGCAGGGGGGGCGGGGCAGACTATGGCTACACCTTC. It encodes CASSRGGGADYGYTF.

As concerns this clonotype: A read error is possible here, since a much larger clone lies one base away. The chain uses TRBV6-5 and TRBJ2-7, with TRBD1 matching 9 bases. The CDR3 loop spans 15 amino acids. Germline loops: CDR1 MNHEY, CDR2 SVGAGI. DNA for the CDR3: TGTGCCAGCAGTTACTTGGACAGGGGCTCCTACGGGCAGTACTTC. It specifies CASSYLDRGSYGQYF.

The J gene is TRBJ2-1, the V gene TRBV9; 9 bases fit TRBD2. Trimming at V came to 3 bases and at J to 12 bases, leaving 7 bases not matched to a gene. CDR3 length equals 13 residues. Germline V CDR1 and CDR2: SGDLS, YYNGEE. DNA of the CDR3: TGTGCCAGCAGCGGCGGACTAGCGAAGGGGCAGTTCTTC. It codes for CASSGGLAKGQFF.

Comment on this clonotype: The junction departs from the called germline gene at one end, perhaps through a read error. The chain links TRBV28 to TRBJ2-3, with D unresolved. The CDR3 is made up of 15 amino acids. Per the germline V gene, CDR1 is MDHEN and CDR2 is SYDVKM. CDR3 in DNA: TGTGCCAGCGGTTTACCCGGGCCAAGCACAGATACGCAGTATTTT. Its protein is CASGLPGPSTDTQYF.

This clonotype occurred many times. The chain couples TRBV30 to TRBJ2-1; TRBD1 matches 7 bases. The ends lost 5 bases at V and 6 bases at J; junction bases unmatched: 1. CDR1 GTSNPN and CDR2 SVGIG come from the germline V gene (reference sequence). CDR3 length: 11 amino acids. CDR3 DNA: TGTGCCTGGGGACAGGCCAATGAGCAGTTCTTC. Protein: CAWGQANEQFF.

This clonotype was counted between two and nine times. J is TRBJ1-3 and V is TRBV9, with D maybe TRBD1 (6 bases). CDR3 length: 14 residues. The V end was cut by 3 bases, the J end by 3 bases, with 10 bases between. Germline CDR1 SGDLS, CDR2 YYNGEE. The CDR3 is CASSAGQIGNTIYF. Here the CDR3 DNA reads TGTGCCAGCAGCGCCGGACAGATTGGAAACACCATATATTTT.

This clonotype was observed many times. V is TRBV20-1 and J is TRBJ2-7; 14 bases agree with TRBD2. J was trimmed by 7 bases and V by 7 bases; bases with no gene match: 9. The CDR3 has 14 amino acids. In germline, CDR1 is DFQATT, CDR2 SNEGSKA (reference sequence). CDR3 protein: CSVRLAGGGMEQYF. CDR3 sequence (DNA): TGCAGTGTTCGACTAGCGGGAGGGGGAATGGAGCAGTACTTC.

This clonotype was observed at least ten times. This chain joins TRBV15 and TRBJ1-4; 10 positions match TRBD1. The germline CDR1 and CDR2 sequences are LNHNV and YYDKDF (reference sequence). The CDR3 contains 18 residues. The junction had 14 bases not matched to a gene; V was cut back by 3 bases and J by 7 bases. CDR3 sequence reads: CATSRPLDRGDPIEKLFF. Written as DNA, the CDR3 is TGTGCCACCAGCAGGCCACTGGACAGGGGGGATCCTATTGAAAAACTGTTTTTT.

This clonotype was seen more than once but under ten times. The V call is TRBV29-1, the J call TRBJ2-3, with TRBD2 identical over 14 bases. Germline assignment: CDR1 SQVTM and CDR2 ANQGSEA. This CDR3 comprises 21 residues. V was clipped by 7 bases and J by 9 bases; unmatched bases: 30. CDR3 protein: CSEIRGGPWGLAGVLLGTQYF. The CDR3 DNA sequence: TGCAGCGAAATTAGGGGGGGGCCATGGGGACTAGCGGGAGTACTTTTGGGGACGCAGTATTTT.

The chain has TRBV6-5 and TRBJ2-7; TRBD2 is a possible D gene (5 bases). The germline gives CDR1 MNHEY, CDR2 SVGAGI. Trimming took off 2 bases at V and 3 bases at J, with 14 bases between the two ends. The CDR3 is 15 amino acids. In nucleotides, the CDR3 is TGTGCCAGCAGTTACCGGGTGGGAGAGTACTACGAGCAGTACTTC. As protein: CASSYRVGEYYEQYF.

The J gene is TRBJ2-2, the V gene TRBV6-2 or TRBV6-3, with D perhaps being TRBD1 or TRBD2 (5 bases each). Germline V CDR1 and CDR2: MNHEY, SVGEGT. The CDR3 length is 16 residues. V lost 5 bases, J lost 4 bases, and 17 bases lay in between. The CDR3 loop reads CASSPPGAGSTGELFF. CDR3 coding DNA: TGTGCCAGCAGTCCCCCCGGGGCAGGTAGCACCGGGGAGCTGTTTTTT.

The genes are TRBV5-4 and TRBJ2-7, with 8 bases identical to TRBD2. The CDR3 loop spans 14 amino acids. Germline V CDR1 and CDR2: SGHNT, YYREEE (reference sequence). Trimming took 4 bases from V and 8 from J; bases not matched to a gene: 11. CDR3 sequence (DNA): TGTGCCAGCAGCCCCTACGGACTAGCTTTCCAGCAGTACTTC. It specifies CASSPYGLAFQQYF. Full variable domain (outside the CDR3, taken from reference TRBV5-4 and TRBJ2-7): ETGVTQSPTHLIKTRGQQVTLRCSSQSGHNTVSWYQQALGQGPQFIFQYYREEENGRGNFPPRFSGLQFPNYSSELNVNALELDDSALYLCASSPYGLAFQQYFGPGTRLTVT.

On this clonotype: A read error may be the cause here, since a much bigger clone is one base away. V gene TRBV5-6 combines with J gene TRBJ2-3; perhaps TRBD1 as D (5 bases). This CDR3 region has 16 residues. The V gene's germline CDR1 is SGHDT and CDR2 YYEEEE. The V gene lost 3 bases and the J gene lost 4 bases, with 18 bases spanning the gap. The CDR3 DNA sequence: TGTGCCAGCAGCTGGACCGGGTCAGGGTTGCCAGATACGCAGTATTTT. Translation: CASSWTGSGLPDTQYF.

This clonotype was seen repeatedly, ten times or more. The genes are TRBV20-1 and TRBJ2-7; 7 nucleotides align to TRBD1. This CDR3 is built from 18 residues. Germline lookup yields CDR1 DFQATT and CDR2 SNEGSKA (reference sequence). V gave up 0 bases and J gave up 3 bases; unmatched junction bases: 17. The CDR3, as DNA: TGCAGTGCTAGAGATCCAACCACTATAAGGGGGCCCGACTACGAGCAGTACTTC. Protein product: CSARDPTTIRGPDYEQYF.

At least ten counts were recorded for this clonotype. This chain connects TRBV12-3 or TRBV12-4 to TRBJ1-1, with TRBD1 matching 11 bases. The CDR3 runs to 17 residues. The junction had 8 bases not matched to a gene; V was cut back by 0 bases and J by 5 bases. The CDR3 DNA reads as TGTGCCAGCAGTTTAGCCCCGGGACAGGGGGAAAAAACTGAAGCTTTCTTT. Translated: CASSLAPGQGEKTEAFF.

To note about this clonotype: A much larger clone differs by one base, so this may be a read error. J is TRBJ2-5 and V is TRBV7-2; D gene ambiguous. This CDR3 has 13 amino acids. CDR1 and CDR2 from the germline V gene are SGHTA and FQGNSA. CDR3 residues: CDSSSLYEETQYF. In DNA, the CDR3 is TGTGACAGCAGCTCGCTCTACGAAGAGACCCAGTACTTC.

This clonotype was counted only a few times. V is TRBV27 and J is TRBJ2-2, with D tentatively TRBD1 (6 bases). CDR1 and CDR2 (germline): MNHEY, SMNVEV (reference sequence). The CDR3 is made up of 15 amino acids. Trimming stripped 3 bases from V and 7 bases from J, with 15 bases between. CDR3 nucleotides: TGTGCCAGCAGTTTTGCTTCCAGGGGTGGCGGGGAGCTGTTTTTT. Translated, it gives CASSFASRGGGELFF.

The chain couples TRBV30 to TRBJ2-1, with D tentatively TRBD1 or TRBD2 (5 bases each). The CDR3 loop spans 11 amino acids. V shed 0 bases and J shed 10 bases, with 7 bases lying between them. Germline V gene lookup returns CDR1 GTSNPN and CDR2 SVGIG (reference sequence). The DNA of the CDR3 is TGTGCCTGGAGTGTAGGGGAGGAGCAGTTCTTC. This translates into CAWSVGEEQFF.